This T cell receptor beta chain comes out of a study of beta chain features in type 1 diabetes. This clone was counted a few times. Expressed TCRB transcripts were sequenced because the entire RNA isolate underwent reverse transcription. Sequencing used immunoSEQ multiplex PCR; TCRdb keeps in-frame clones, though not all of them. The data show about 350,000 clones, with roughly a fifth seen just once and 0.044% held by the top ten. CDR1 and CDR2 (germline): MGHRA, YSYEKL. The V end lost 4 bases, the J end lost 7 bases, and 16 bases lay between the germline ends. This CDR3 has 15 amino acids. The clonotype was recovered from a woman between 18 and 29 years old in good health. The chain uses TRBV4-1 and TRBJ2-2; TRBD1 is a possible D gene (6 bases). The specimen was naive CD4+ T cells from blood. The CDR3 loop reads CASSPGVGRIGELFF. The CDR3 nucleotides read TGCGCCAGCAGCCCAGGGGTGGGGCGGATCGGGGAGCTGTTTTTT.